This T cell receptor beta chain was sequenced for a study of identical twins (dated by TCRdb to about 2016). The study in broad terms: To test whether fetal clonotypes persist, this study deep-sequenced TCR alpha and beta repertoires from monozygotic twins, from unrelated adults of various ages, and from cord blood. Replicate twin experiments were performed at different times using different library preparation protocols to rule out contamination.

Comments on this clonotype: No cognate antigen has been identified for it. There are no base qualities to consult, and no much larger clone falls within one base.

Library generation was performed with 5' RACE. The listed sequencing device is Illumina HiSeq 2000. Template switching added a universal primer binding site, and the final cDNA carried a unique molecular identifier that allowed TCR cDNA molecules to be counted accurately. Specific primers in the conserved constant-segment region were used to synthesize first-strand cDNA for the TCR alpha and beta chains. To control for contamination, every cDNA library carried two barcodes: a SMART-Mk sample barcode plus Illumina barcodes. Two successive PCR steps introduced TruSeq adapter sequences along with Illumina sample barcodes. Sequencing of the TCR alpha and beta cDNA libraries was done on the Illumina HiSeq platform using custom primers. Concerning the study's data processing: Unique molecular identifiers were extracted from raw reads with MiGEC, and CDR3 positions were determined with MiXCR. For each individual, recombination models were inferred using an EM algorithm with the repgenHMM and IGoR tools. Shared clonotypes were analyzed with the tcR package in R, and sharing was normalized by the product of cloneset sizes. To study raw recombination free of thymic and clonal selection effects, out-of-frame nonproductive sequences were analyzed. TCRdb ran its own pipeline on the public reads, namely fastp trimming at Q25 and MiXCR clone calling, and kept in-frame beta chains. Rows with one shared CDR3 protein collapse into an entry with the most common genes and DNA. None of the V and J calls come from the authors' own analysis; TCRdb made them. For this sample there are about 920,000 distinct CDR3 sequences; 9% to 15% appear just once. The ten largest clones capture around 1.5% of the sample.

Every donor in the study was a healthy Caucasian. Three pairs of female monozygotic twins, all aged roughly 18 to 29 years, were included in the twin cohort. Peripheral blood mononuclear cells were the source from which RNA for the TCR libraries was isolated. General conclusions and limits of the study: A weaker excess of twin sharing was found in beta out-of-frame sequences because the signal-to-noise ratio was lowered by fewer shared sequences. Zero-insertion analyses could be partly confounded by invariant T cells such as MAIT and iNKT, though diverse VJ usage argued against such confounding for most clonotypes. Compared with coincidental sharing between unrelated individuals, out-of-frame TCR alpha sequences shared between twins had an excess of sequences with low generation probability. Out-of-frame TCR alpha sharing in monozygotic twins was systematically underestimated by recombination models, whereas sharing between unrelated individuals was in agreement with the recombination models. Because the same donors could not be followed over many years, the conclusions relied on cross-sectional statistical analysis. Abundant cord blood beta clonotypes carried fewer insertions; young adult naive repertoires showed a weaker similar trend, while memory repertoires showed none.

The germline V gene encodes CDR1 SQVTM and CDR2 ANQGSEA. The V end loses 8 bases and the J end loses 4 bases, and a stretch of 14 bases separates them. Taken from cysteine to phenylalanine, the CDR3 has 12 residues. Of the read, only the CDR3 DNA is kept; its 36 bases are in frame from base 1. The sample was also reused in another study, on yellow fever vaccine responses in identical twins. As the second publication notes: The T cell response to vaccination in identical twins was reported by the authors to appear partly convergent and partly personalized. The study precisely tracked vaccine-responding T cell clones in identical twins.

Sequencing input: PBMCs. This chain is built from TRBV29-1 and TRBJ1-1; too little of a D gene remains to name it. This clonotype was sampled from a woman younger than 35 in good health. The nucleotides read TGCAGCTCCACTCCCGCGGCCACTGAAGCTTTCTTT. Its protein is CSSTPAATEAFF.